This T cell receptor beta chain was captured in a study of T cell changes during pregnancy in multiple sclerosis. The CDR3 has 14 amino acids. From germline, CDR1 is MNHEY and CDR2 SMNVEV (reference sequence). Trimming took 6 bases from V and 3 from J; bases not matched to a gene: 3. Produced via immunoSEQ multiplex PCR; TCRdb's table is partial and in-frame only. Found here are 45,000 to 50,000 clones, around 94% of them singletons; the top ten hold around 5%. The material sequenced was CD8+ T cells from peripheral blood mononuclear cells, taken before pregnancy. This clonotype was sampled from a female donor with multiple sclerosis, enrolled in a pregnancy study. The rearrangement joins TRBV27 to TRBJ2-3; 10 positions match TRBD2. CDR3 in DNA: TGTGCCAGCAGAGAGCGGGAGGGAACAGATACGCAGTATTTT. Amino acids: CASREREGTDTQYF.